A selection of T cell receptor beta chains follows, all from one sample in a study of blood T cell repertoires in COVID-19. TCRdb's table, derived via immunoSEQ multiplex PCR, lists solely in-frame clones and lacks some. The table records 150,000 to 200,000 clones, around 83% of them present only once. Sequencing was performed on peripheral blood. The origin of the receptors is a human donor in a cohort sampled during active COVID-19. The CDR3 runs from the conserved cysteine through the conserved F or W. A D gene is named only where the DNA matches it firmly.

j_gene: TRBJ1-2; v_gene: TRBV5-6; d_gene: NA; CDR3aa: CASSFFTPRSRTNYGYTF
j_gene: TRBJ2-7; v_gene: TRBV7-9; d_gene: NA; CDR3aa: CASSLALVDNEQYF
j_gene: TRBJ2-1; v_gene: TRBV2; d_gene: NA; CDR3aa: CASRVLETVYNEQFF
j_gene: TRBJ1-1; v_gene: TRBV18; d_gene: TRBD1; CDR3aa: CASSPPADRDWAFF
j_gene: TRBJ1-5; v_gene: TRBV6-5; d_gene: NA; CDR3aa: CASRGRVVPQHF
j_gene: TRBJ1-1; v_gene: TRBV18; d_gene: TRBD1; CDR3aa: CASSPDRGTEAFF
j_gene: TRBJ2-7; v_gene: TRBV3-1/TRBV3-2; d_gene: TRBD1; CDR3aa: CASSQDRQTGQGASDEQYF
j_gene: TRBJ2-6; v_gene: TRBV27; d_gene: NA; CDR3aa: CASSFRRVGGANVLTF
j_gene: TRBJ1-2; v_gene: TRBV15; d_gene: NA; CDR3aa: CATTEGGYGYTF
j_gene: TRBJ1-2; v_gene: TRBV19; d_gene: NA; CDR3aa: CASSINPGLTNYGYTF
j_gene: TRBJ2-7; v_gene: TRBV6-4; d_gene: NA; CDR3aa: CASSDSKHTSYEQYF
j_gene: TRBJ2-1; v_gene: TRBV27; d_gene: TRBD1; CDR3aa: CASSLSGTVNEQFF
j_gene: TRBJ2-7; v_gene: TRBV7-2; d_gene: TRBD1; CDR3aa: CASSFVTGDEQYF
j_gene: TRBJ2-7; v_gene: TRBV6-5; d_gene: TRBD1; CDR3aa: CASSYRDRGGYEQYF
j_gene: TRBJ2-7; v_gene: TRBV5-6; d_gene: TRBD1; CDR3aa: CASLVRTGGNEQYF
j_gene: TRBJ1-4; v_gene: TRBV19; d_gene: TRBD1; CDR3aa: CASRTPGGREKLFF
j_gene: TRBJ2-7; v_gene: TRBV20-1; d_gene: NA; CDR3aa: CSASPRVVAYEQYF
j_gene: TRBJ1-2; v_gene: TRBV7-9; d_gene: NA; CDR3aa: CASLSNYGYTF
j_gene: TRBJ2-3; v_gene: TRBV28; d_gene: TRBD2; CDR3aa: CASSNGLAGGPSTDTQYF
j_gene: TRBJ1-1; v_gene: TRBV6-5; d_gene: NA; CDR3aa: CASTKNTEAFF
j_gene: TRBJ2-7; v_gene: TRBV7-3; d_gene: TRBD2; CDR3aa: CASSLTTTSGDEQYF
j_gene: TRBJ2-7; v_gene: TRBV5-1; d_gene: NA; CDR3aa: CASSPRQSSYEQYF
j_gene: TRBJ2-2; v_gene: TRBV5-5; d_gene: TRBD2; CDR3aa: CASSRGGLGGELFF
j_gene: TRBJ1-2; v_gene: TRBV4-3; d_gene: NA; CDR3aa: CASSQVTGSRGYTF
j_gene: TRBJ2-3; v_gene: TRBV5-1; d_gene: TRBD2; CDR3aa: CASSFSLAGRTDTQYF
j_gene: TRBJ1-1; v_gene: TRBV19; d_gene: TRBD1; CDR3aa: CASSPSRDRGRRTEAFF
j_gene: TRBJ2-7; v_gene: TRBV5-5; d_gene: TRBD1; CDR3aa: CASSSKPGQPISEQYF
j_gene: TRBJ2-7; v_gene: TRBV15; d_gene: TRBD2; CDR3aa: CATSLRLAGEHEQYF
j_gene: TRBJ2-5; v_gene: TRBV10-1; d_gene: NA; CDR3aa: CASSAQIQETQYF